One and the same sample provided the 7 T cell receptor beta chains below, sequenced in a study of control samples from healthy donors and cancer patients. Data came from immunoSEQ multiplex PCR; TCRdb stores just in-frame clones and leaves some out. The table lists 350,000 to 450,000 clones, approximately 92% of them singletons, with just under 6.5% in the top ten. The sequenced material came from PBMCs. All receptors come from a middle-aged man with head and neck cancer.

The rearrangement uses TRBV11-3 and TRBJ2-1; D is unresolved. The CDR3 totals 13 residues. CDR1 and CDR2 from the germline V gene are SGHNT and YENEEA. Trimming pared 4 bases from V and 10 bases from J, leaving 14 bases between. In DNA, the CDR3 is TGTGCCAGCAGCTCCCTTAGGTGGAAAGAGCAGTTCTTC. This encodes CASSSLRWKEQFF.

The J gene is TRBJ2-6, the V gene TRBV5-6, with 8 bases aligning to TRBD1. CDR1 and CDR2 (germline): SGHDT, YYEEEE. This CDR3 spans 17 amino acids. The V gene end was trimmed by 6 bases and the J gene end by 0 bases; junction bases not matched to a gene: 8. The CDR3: CASIRQGTYSGANVLTF. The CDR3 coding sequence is TGTGCCAGCATTAGACAGGGGACCTACTCTGGGGCCAACGTCCTGACTTTC. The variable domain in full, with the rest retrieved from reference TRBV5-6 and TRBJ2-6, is DAGVTQSPTHLIKTRGQQVTLRCSPKSGHDTVSWYQQALGQGPQFIFQYYEEEERQRGNFPDRFSGHQFPNYSSELNVNALLLGDSALYLCASIRQGTYSGANVLTFGAGSRLTVL.

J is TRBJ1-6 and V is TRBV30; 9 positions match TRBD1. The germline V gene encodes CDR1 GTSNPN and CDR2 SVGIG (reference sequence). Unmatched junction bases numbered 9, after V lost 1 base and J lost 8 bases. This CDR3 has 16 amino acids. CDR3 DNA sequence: TGTGCCTGGAGTGCAACCGACAGGGGGAGTGATTCACCCCTCCACTTT. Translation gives CAWSATDRGSDSPLHF.

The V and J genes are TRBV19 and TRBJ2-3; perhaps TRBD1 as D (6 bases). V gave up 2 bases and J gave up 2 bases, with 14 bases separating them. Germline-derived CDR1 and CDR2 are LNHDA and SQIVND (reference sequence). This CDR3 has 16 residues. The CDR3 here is CASSIRQVRTTDTQYF. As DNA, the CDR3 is TGTGCCAGTAGTATAAGACAGGTCAGAACCACAGATACGCAGTATTTT.

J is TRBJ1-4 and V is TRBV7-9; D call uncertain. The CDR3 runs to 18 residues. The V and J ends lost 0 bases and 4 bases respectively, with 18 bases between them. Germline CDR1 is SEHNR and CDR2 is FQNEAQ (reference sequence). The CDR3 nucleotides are TGTGCCAGCAGCTTAGCGGAGCAGGTTCGGGCGGGTAATGAAAAACTGTTTTTT. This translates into CASSLAEQVRAGNEKLFF. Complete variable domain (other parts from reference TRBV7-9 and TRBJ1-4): DTGVSQNPRHKITKRGQNVTFRCDPISEHNRLYWYRQTLGQGPEFLTYFQNEAQLEKSRLLSDRFSAERPKGSFSTLEIQRTEQGDSAMYLCASSLAEQVRAGNEKLFFGSGTQLSVL.

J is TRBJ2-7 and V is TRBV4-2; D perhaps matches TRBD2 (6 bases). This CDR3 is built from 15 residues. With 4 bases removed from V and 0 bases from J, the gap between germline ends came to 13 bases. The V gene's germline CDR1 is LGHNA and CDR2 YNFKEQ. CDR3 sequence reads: CASSLQVADSYEQYF. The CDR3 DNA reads TGTGCCAGCAGCCTTCAGGTAGCGGACTCCTACGAGCAGTACTTC.

The CDR3 DNA is TGTGCCAGCAGGCTAGGGTATGGCTACACCTTC. This codes for CASRLGYGYTF. The chain uses TRBV7-2 and TRBJ1-2, with D hard to call. Germline V gives CDR1 SGHTA, CDR2 FQGNSA. The CDR3 covers 11 residues. V shed 6 bases and J shed 5 bases, with 7 bases lying between them.